This passage covers 21 T cell receptor beta chains from one sample sequenced in a study of T cell changes during pregnancy in multiple sclerosis. Some clones are missing from TCRdb's copy, which holds only in-frame ones; the method was immunoSEQ multiplex PCR. The sample contains more than 65,000 clones, about 93% of which appear only once. The sequences come from CD4+ T cells from peripheral blood mononuclear cells, collected before pregnancy. Receptors originate from a female donor with multiple sclerosis, enrolled in a pregnancy study.

The chain employs TRBV29-1 and TRBJ1-2; tentative D call: TRBD1 (6 bases). CDR1 SQVTM and CDR2 ANQGSEA come from the germline V gene. This CDR3 has 11 residues. The CDR3 coding sequence is TGCATGGGGGGGGCGGACTATGGCTACACCTTC. Protein: CMGGADYGYTF.

This chain joins TRBV6-5 and TRBJ1-5, with D maybe TRBD1 (5 bases). V dropped 6 bases and J dropped 7 bases, with 10 bases sitting between them. The germline gives CDR1 MNHEY, CDR2 SVGAGI. This CDR3 comprises 12 residues. The CDR3, as DNA: TGTGCCAGCAGAAGGGGTGACCAGCCCCAGCATTTT. This gives the protein CASRRGDQPQHF.

DNA of the CDR3: TGCAGCGTTCTAAGGAGGGATGAGCAGTTCTTC. It translates to CSVLRRDEQFF. This chain joins TRBV29-1 and TRBJ2-1; maybe TRBD2 (6 bases). This CDR3 spans 11 amino acids. Germline V gene data show CDR1 as SQVTM and CDR2 as ANQGSEA. The ends were cut back, 5 bases at V and 8 bases at J, with 10 bases in the middle.

This chain links TRBV10-3 with TRBJ1-1, with D possibly matching TRBD1 (5 bases). Trimming removed 8 bases from V and 7 bases from J, with 17 bases in between. Germline CDR1 and CDR2: ENHRY and SYGVKD. The CDR3 loop spans 13 amino acids. The DNA for the CDR3 is TGTGCCATCTTGGCCCCAAGGACAAATGAAGCTTTCTTT. Its protein product is CAILAPRTNEAFF.

V usage is TRBV6-1 and J usage is TRBJ1-6; 7 bases match TRBD1. The germline gives CDR1 MNHNS, CDR2 SASEGT. CDR3 size: 17 residues. V was clipped by 2 bases and J by 10 bases; unmatched bases: 14. CDR3 sequence (DNA): TGTGCCAGCAGTGAAAGTGTTCCGGACAGGAGGCTATCACCCCTCCACTTT. Translated, it gives CASSESVPDRRLSPLHF.

The V and J genes are TRBV5-1 and TRBJ1-2; tentative D call: TRBD1 (6 bases). The ends were cut back, 0 bases at V and 7 bases at J, with 16 bases in the middle. Germline V gene lookup returns CDR1 SGHRS and CDR2 YFSETQ. The CDR3 sequence is 15 residues long. The CDR3 region is CASSLDPGDLAGYTF. CDR3 sequence (DNA): TGCGCCAGCAGCTTGGATCCAGGGGATTTAGCTGGCTACACCTTC. Supplemented by reference TRBV5-1 and TRBJ1-2, the full variable domain reads KAGVTQTPRYLIKTRGQQVTLSCSPISGHRSVSWYQQTPGQGLQFLFEYFSETQRNKGNFPGRFSGRQFSNSRSEMNVSTLELGDSALYLCASSLDPGDLAGYTFGSGTRLTVV.

This clone was detected only a few times. This chain links TRBV9 with TRBJ1-2; D is undetermined. Germline CDR1 and CDR2: SGDLS and YYNGEE. The V and J ends lost 0 bases and 5 bases respectively, with 5 bases between them. This CDR3 has 12 residues. The CDR3 DNA reads as TGTGCCAGCAGCGTAGGCAGTTATGGCTACACCTTC. Translating it yields CASSVGSYGYTF. Complete variable domain (other parts from reference TRBV9 and TRBJ1-2): DSGVTQTPKHLITATGQRVTLRCSPRSGDLSVYWYQQSLDQGLQFLIQYYNGEERAKGNILERFSAQQFPDLHSELNLSSLELGDSALYFCASSVGSYGYTFGSGTRLTVV.

This clone was counted a single time. The chain combines TRBV13 with TRBJ2-7; D perhaps matches TRBD2 (6 bases). The V and J ends lost 5 bases and 0 bases respectively, with 20 bases between them. Looked up from germline, CDR1 is PRHDT and CDR2 is FYEKMQ (reference sequence). This CDR3 comprises 17 residues. The CDR3 DNA is TGTGCCAGCAGCGGGACTTCCCGGAGAACCAGCTCCTACGAGCAGTACTTC. Translation gives CASSGTSRRTSSYEQYF.

V usage is TRBV14 and J usage is TRBJ1-5; weak D call: TRBD1 (5 bases). The V and J ends lost 3 bases and 0 bases respectively, with 9 bases between them. Germline V gene lookup returns CDR1 SGHDN and CDR2 FVKESK. This CDR3 has 15 amino acids. The CDR3 loop reads CASSHQGFSNQPQHF. CDR3 DNA sequence: TGTGCCAGCAGCCACCAGGGTTTTAGCAATCAGCCCCAGCATTTT.

This clone was seen a single time. The rearrangement joins TRBV4-3 to TRBJ1-5, with D unresolved. V lost 0 bases, J lost 0 bases, and 9 bases lay in between. Germline CDR1 and CDR2: LGHNA and YSLEER. This CDR3 has 16 residues. The CDR3 DNA reads TGCGCCAGCAGCCAAGATCGAGGGAATAGCAATCAGCCCCAGCATTTT. Protein sequence: CASSQDRGNSNQPQHF.

This CDR3 is CASSPGHLFEQYF. The CDR3 nucleotides are TGTGCCAGCAGCCCGGGACACTTGTTTGAGCAGTACTTC. This chain uses TRBV7-9 with TRBJ2-7, with D possibly being TRBD1 (6 bases). This CDR3 is built from 13 residues. The ends were cut back, 5 bases at V and 7 bases at J, with 15 bases in the middle. Germline V gives CDR1 SEHNR, CDR2 FQNEAQ (reference sequence).

This clone appeared many times. This chain joins TRBV11-3 and TRBJ2-1; 13 positions agree with TRBD2. Germline assignment: CDR1 SGHNT and CDR2 YENEEA. J was trimmed by 8 bases and V by 4 bases; bases with no gene match: 5. This CDR3 comprises 15 residues. CDR3 coding DNA: TGTGCCAGCAGCTCAGGACTAGCGGGAGAACATGAGCAGTTCTTC. Translated, it gives CASSSGLAGEHEQFF. The full variable domain, rest sourced from reference TRBV11-3 and TRBJ2-1, is EAGVVQSPRYKIIEKKQPVAFWCNPISGHNTLYWYLQNLGQGPELLIRYENEEAVDDSQLPKDRFSAERLKGVDSTLKIQPAELGDSAVYLCASSSGLAGEHEQFFGPGTRLTVL.

The gene calls are TRBV5-6 and TRBJ1-4; 8 nucleotides match TRBD1. CDR1 SGHDT and CDR2 YYEEEE come from the germline V gene. Unmatched junction bases numbered 13, after V lost 9 bases and J lost 6 bases. The CDR3 has 15 amino acids. The CDR3 bases are TGTGCCACCCAAAACCTGGACAGGGATGATGAAAAACTGTTTTTT. Translated: CATQNLDRDDEKLFF.

This chain connects TRBV27 to TRBJ1-5; weak D call: TRBD1 (5 bases). This CDR3 has 14 residues. Trimming stripped 2 bases from V and 6 bases from J, with 11 bases between. CDR1 is MNHEY and CDR2 is SMNVEV in the germline V gene (reference sequence). Written as DNA, the CDR3 is TGTGCCAGCAGTTTAAACAGGCAGGTTCAGCCCCAGCATTTT. Encoded protein: CASSLNRQVQPQHF.

The rearrangement links TRBV10-3 to TRBJ1-4; 7 bases are shared with TRBD1. Germline loops: CDR1 ENHRY, CDR2 SYGVKD. The CDR3 is 16 amino acids. The ends lost 3 bases at V and 4 bases at J; junction bases unmatched: 8. The CDR3 nucleotides are TGTGCCATCAGTGACAGCACGGGACAGCTTAATGAAAAACTGTTTTTT. It yields the protein CAISDSTGQLNEKLFF.

With respect to this clone: The sample carries other DNA sequences with the same CDR3. This chain uses TRBV7-9 with TRBJ2-1, with D possibly being TRBD2 (5 bases). CDR1 and CDR2 from the germline V gene are SEHNR and FQNEAQ (reference sequence). CDR3 size: 13 residues. Trimming stripped 5 bases from V and 2 bases from J, with 7 bases between. CDR3 sequence reads: CASSPGTYNEQFF. Here the CDR3 DNA reads TGTGCCAGCAGCCCCGGGACCTACAATGAGCAGTTCTTC.

This clone was observed once. V gene TRBV7-8 combines with J gene TRBJ2-5, with D unresolved. This CDR3 has 13 residues. V was trimmed by 5 bases and J by 3 bases, leaving 10 bases between them. Germline V gene lookup returns CDR1 SGHVS and CDR2 FQNEAQ. The CDR3: CASSPPVEETQYF. As DNA, the CDR3 is TGTGCCAGCAGCCCACCTGTAGAAGAGACCCAGTACTTC.

This chain connects TRBV20-1 to TRBJ2-1; D unresolved. V gave up 3 bases and J gave up 9 bases, with 9 bases separating them. This CDR3 is 11 amino acids long. The germline CDR1 and CDR2 sequences are DFQATT and SNEGSKA (reference sequence). In DNA, the CDR3 is TGCAGTGCTAGCGGCCGAGGTGAGCAGTTCTTC. Residues: CSASGRGEQFF.

This chain joins TRBV4-1 and TRBJ2-7; D might be TRBD2 (5 bases). Germline V CDR1 and CDR2: MGHRA, YSYEKL. This CDR3 has 14 amino acids. Deletions cut 3 bases from V and 3 bases from J, with 12 bases between. CDR3 coding DNA: TGCGCCAGCAGCCACGGACTCACTCTCTACGAGCAGTACTTC. Its protein is CASSHGLTLYEQYF.

V and J are TRBV19 and TRBJ1-6, with 7 positions matching TRBD1. With V trimmed by 9 bases and J by 7 bases, 9 bases remained unmatched. CDR1 and CDR2 from the germline V gene are LNHDA and SQIVND (reference sequence). The CDR3 sequence is 14 residues long. CDR3 DNA sequence: TGTGCCAGCAAGCCAGGGGGTGCCAATTCACCCCTCCACTTT. It specifies CASKPGGANSPLHF.

The chain links TRBV27 to TRBJ1-5; possible D gene TRBD1, 6 bases. V was trimmed by 6 bases and J by 4 bases, leaving 16 bases between them. CDR3 length: 15 residues. CDR1 is MNHEY and CDR2 is SMNVEV in the germline V gene (reference sequence). The CDR3 here is CASSSGTTINQPQHF. The CDR3 DNA reads as TGTGCCAGCAGCTCCGGGACAACCATTAATCAGCCCCAGCATTTT.